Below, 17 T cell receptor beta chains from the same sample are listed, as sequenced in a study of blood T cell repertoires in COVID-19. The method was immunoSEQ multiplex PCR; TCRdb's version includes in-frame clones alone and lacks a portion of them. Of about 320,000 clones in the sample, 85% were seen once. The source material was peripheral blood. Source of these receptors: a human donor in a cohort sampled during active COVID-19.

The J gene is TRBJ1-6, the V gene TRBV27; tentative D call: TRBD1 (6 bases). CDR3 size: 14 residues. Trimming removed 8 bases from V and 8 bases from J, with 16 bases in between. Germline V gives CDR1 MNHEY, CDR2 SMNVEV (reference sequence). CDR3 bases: TGTGCCAGCGGGTGGGGACAAGTTCATTCACCCCTCCACTTT. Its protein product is CASGWGQVHSPLHF.

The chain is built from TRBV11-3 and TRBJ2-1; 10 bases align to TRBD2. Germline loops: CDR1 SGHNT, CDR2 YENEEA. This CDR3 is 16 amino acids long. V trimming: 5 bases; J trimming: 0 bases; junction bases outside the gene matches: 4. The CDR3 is CASSTLAGVSYNEQFF. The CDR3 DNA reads TGTGCCAGCAGCACCCTAGCGGGGGTCTCCTACAATGAGCAGTTCTTC.

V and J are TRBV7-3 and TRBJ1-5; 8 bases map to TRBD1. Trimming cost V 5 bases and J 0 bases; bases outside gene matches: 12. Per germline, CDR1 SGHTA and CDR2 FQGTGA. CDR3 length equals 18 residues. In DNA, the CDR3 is TGTGCCAGCAGCAAACAGACAGGGGTGGTATATAGCAATCAGCCCCAGCATTTT. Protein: CASSKQTGVVYSNQPQHF.

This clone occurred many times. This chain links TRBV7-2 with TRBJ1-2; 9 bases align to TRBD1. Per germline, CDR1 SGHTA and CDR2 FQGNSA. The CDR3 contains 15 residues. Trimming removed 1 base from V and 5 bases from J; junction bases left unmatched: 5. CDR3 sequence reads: CASSLDGTGIYGYTF. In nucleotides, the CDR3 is TGTGCCAGCAGCTTAGACGGGACAGGGATTTATGGCTACACCTTC. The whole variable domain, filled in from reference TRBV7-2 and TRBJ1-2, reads GAGVSQSPSNKVTEKGKDVELRCDPISGHTALYWYRQSLGQGLEFLIYFQGNSAPDKSGLPSDRFSAERTGGSVSTLTIQRTQQEDSAVYLCASSLDGTGIYGYTFGSGTRLTVV.

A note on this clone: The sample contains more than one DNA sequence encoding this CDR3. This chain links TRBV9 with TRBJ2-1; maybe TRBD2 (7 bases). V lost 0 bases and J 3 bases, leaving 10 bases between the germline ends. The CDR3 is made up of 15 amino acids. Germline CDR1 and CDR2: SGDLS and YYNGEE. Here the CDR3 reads CASSVEGGYYNEQFF. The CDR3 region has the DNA TGTGCCAGCAGCGTAGAGGGGGGGTACTACAATGAGCAGTTCTTC.

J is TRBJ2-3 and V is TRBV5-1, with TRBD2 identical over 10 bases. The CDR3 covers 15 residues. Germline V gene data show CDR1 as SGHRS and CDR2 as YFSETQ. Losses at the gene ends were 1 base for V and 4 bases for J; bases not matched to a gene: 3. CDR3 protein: CASSLSSGGADTQYF. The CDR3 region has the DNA TGCGCCAGCAGCTTGTCGAGCGGGGGGGCAGATACGCAGTATTTT.

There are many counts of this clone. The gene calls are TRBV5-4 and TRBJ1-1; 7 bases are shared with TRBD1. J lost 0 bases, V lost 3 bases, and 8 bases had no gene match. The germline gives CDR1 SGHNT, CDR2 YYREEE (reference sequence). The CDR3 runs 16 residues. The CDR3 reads CASSSPRDSMNTEAFF. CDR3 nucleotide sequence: TGTGCCAGCAGCTCACCCCGGGACAGTATGAACACTGAAGCTTTCTTT.

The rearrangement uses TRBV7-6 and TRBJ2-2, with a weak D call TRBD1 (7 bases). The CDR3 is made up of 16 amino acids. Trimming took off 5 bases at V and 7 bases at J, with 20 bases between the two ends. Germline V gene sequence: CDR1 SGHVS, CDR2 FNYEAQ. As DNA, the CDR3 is TGTGCCAGCAGCCCAGGAGGGGGCAGGGGTCGCGGGGAGCTGTTTTTT. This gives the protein CASSPGGGRGRGELFF.

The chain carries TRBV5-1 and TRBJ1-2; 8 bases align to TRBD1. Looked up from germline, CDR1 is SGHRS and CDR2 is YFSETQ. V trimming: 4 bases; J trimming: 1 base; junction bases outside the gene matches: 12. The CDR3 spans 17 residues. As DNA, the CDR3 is TGCGCCAGCAGCCGATCTGGGGGGGACAGGAGTAACTATGGCTACACCTTC. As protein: CASSRSGGDRSNYGYTF.

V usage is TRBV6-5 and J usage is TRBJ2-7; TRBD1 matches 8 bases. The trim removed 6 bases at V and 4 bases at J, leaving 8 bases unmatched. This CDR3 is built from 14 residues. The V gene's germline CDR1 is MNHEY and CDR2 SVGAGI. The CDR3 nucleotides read TGTGCCAGCAGCCTAGGACAGGGCTGGTACGAGCAGTACTTC. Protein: CASSLGQGWYEQYF.

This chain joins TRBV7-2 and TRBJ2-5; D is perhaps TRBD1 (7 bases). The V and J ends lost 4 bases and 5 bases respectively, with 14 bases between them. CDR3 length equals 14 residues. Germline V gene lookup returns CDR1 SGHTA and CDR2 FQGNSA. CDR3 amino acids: CASSSGGPGETQYF. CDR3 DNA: TGTGCCAGCAGCTCAGGGGGGCCGGGTGAGACCCAGTACTTC.

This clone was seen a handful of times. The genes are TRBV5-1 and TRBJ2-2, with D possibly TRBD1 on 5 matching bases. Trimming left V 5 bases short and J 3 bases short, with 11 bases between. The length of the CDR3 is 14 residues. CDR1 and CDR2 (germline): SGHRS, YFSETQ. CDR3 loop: CASSGQGYTGELFF. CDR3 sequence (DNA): TGCGCCAGCAGTGGGCAGGGCTACACCGGGGAGCTGTTTTTT. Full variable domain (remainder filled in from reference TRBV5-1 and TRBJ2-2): KAGVTQTPRYLIKTRGQQVTLSCSPISGHRSVSWYQQTPGQGLQFLFEYFSETQRNKGNFPGRFSGRQFSNSRSEMNVSTLELGDSALYLCASSGQGYTGELFFGEGSRLTVL.

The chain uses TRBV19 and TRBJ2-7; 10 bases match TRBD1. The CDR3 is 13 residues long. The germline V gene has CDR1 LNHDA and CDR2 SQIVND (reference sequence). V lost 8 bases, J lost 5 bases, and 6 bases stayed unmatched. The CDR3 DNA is TGTGCCAGTTGCCAGGACAGGGGGAACGAGCAGTACTTC. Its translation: CASCQDRGNEQYF.

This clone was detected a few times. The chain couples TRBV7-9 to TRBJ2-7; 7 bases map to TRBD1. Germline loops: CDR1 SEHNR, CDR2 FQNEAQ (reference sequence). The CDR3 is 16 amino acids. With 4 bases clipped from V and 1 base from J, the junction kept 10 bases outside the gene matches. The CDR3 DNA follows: TGTGCCAGCAGCTCAGGACAGGCGTCGTCATCCTACGAGCAGTACTTC. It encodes CASSSGQASSSYEQYF.

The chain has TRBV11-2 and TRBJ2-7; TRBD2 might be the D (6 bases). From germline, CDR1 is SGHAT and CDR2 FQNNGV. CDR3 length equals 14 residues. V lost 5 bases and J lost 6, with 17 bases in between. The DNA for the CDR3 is TGTGCCAGCAGCCCCCGCCCGGGGGTTTTCGAGCAGTACTTC. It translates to CASSPRPGVFEQYF.

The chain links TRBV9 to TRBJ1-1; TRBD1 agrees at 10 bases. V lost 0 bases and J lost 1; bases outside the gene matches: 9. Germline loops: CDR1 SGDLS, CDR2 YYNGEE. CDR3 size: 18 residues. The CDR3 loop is CASSVVGPGQGRNTEAFF. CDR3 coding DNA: TGTGCCAGCAGCGTAGTAGGACCGGGACAGGGGAGGAACACTGAAGCTTTCTTT.

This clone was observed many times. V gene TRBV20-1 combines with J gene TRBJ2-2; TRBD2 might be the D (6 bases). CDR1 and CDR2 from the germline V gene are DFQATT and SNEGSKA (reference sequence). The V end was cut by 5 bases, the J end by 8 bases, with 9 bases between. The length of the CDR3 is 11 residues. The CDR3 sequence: CSALGGGELFF. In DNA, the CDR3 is TGCAGTGCTCTGGGAGGAGGGGAGCTGTTTTTT.